This T cell receptor (beta chain) comes out of a study of blood T cells in healthy people across ages. Primers used in a second PCR of about 6 to 11 cycles were a sample-barcoded 5' primer and a J-beta primer mix. Using its own MiXCR run on the 5' RACE reads, TCRdb lists one record per CDR3 protein. The repertoire holds over 1,200,000 distinct CDR3 sequences, with 59% as singletons. The study, taken as a whole, reports: Both higher diversity and more naive CD4+ cells marked long-lived donors when set against aged donors.

The CDR3 is 17 amino acids. Between the trimmed V and J ends, which lost 6 bases and 7 bases, there was a span of 22 bases. Germline V gene sequence: CDR1 MNHEY, CDR2 SVGEGT. The draw of peripheral blood yielded ten milliliters from each donor. In the case of this clonotype: Its specificity is not known.

The sequencing sample was made of blood. The gene calls are TRBV6-2 or TRBV6-3 and TRBJ1-6; D is possibly TRBD1 (5 bases). This clonotype was sampled from a man aged 18 to 30 in good health. CDR3 loop: CASRTLTTGTVNSPLHF. The CDR3 nucleotides read TGTGCCAGCAGAACTCTTACTACCGGGACGGTGAATTCACCCCTCCACTTT.